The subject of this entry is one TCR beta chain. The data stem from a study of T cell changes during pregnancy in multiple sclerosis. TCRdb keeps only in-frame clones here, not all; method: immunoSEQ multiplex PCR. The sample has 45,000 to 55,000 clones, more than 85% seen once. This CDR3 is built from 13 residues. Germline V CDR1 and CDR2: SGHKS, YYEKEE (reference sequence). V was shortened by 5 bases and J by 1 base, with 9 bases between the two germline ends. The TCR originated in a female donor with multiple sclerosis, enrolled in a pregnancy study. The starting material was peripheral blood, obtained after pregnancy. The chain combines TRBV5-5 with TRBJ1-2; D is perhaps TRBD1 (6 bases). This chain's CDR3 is CASRLGGNYGYTF. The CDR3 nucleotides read TGTGCCAGCAGGTTAGGGGGTAACTATGGCTACACCTTC.